This T cell receptor (beta chain) was identified in a study of regulatory T cells in long-lasting Graves disease. Findings and limits, study-wide: TRBV28, TRBJ1-2 and TRBJ2-5 were segments that persistent disease favored.

V shed 5 bases and J 7 bases; nucleotides not matched to a gene: 5. The CDR3 runs 13 residues. Germline V gene sequence: CDR1 LNHDA, CDR2 SQIVND (reference sequence). Time point indicated: persistent/refractory GD, antithyroid drugs over 5 years with positive TRAb. There was RNA extracted from PBMCs, and the TCR library was made from it. Graves' disease diagnosis used American Thyroid Association guidelines. A blood draw put around 9 milliliters of peripheral blood into EDTA tubes. A note on this clonotype: Its antigen is not known.

iRepertoire HTBI primers and Arm-PCR of CDR3 regions built TCR beta libraries. Authors' analysis steps: Sample data revealed about 62 TRBV and over 12 TRBJ segments. TCRdb itself ran the multiplex PCR reads through MiXCR, one entry per CDR3 protein. TCRdb assigned the V and J calls; the authors' analysis was not used. The sample carries a few hundred thousand distinct CDR3 sequences, around a fifth recorded once. V and J are TRBV19 and TRBJ1-5; TRBD1 matches 7 bases. The specimen comprised peripheral blood mononuclear cells (PBMCs), sampled when the disease was refractory, from a patient treated with antithyroid drugs. This TCR was recovered from a female donor with Graves disease. This chain's CDR3 is CASSDTGDQPQHF. CDR3 DNA: TGTGCCAGTAGTGATACAGGGGACCAGCCCCAGCATTTT.